This T cell receptor beta chain was captured by sequencing in a study of Ad26.COV2.S vaccination and SARS-CoV-2 variants (dated by TCRdb to about 2021). For the wider study: Donors in the vaccine arm were drawn from COV1001, a multicentre, randomized, double-blind, placebo-controlled phase I-IIa trial testing Ad26.COV2.S in healthy adults. Participants in the trial were split at random into five groups of five each, receiving low-dose or high-dose Ad26.COV2.S once or twice, or else placebo on both occasions. Investigators remained blinded to trial group allocation during experiments and outcome assessment. Ad26.COV2.S was given intramuscularly at 5x10^10 or 1x10^11 viral particles, as a single shot or as two shots 56 days apart. A total of around 32 samples were included in the TCR-sequenced set, comprising roughly 19 Ad26.COV2.S vaccine recipients, 5 placebo recipients and 8 SARS-CoV-2 convalescent individuals. Sequencing of the TCRbeta repertoire served to evaluate the specificity and breadth of SARS-CoV-2-reactive T cell receptors following Ad26.COV2.S vaccination. The paper's findings and limits, for the study overall: Substantial breadth of spike-specific CD8+ and CD4+ T cell responses was reported after vaccination. The authors noted that the TCR breadth and depth analyses may have underestimated total T cell responses. Vaccine and placebo recipients had comparable non-spike TCR breadth, which fits with the vaccine containing only spike. The study lacked the statistical power to compare responses across vaccine doses or regimens. Spike-specific TCR breadth was higher in Ad26.COV2.S recipients than in placebo recipients (P = 0.0014).

With respect to this clone: Its antigen is currently not known. Base-call qualities are not available, and no considerably larger clone is one nucleotide away.

The immunoSEQ Assay was the method used to sequence TCRbeta CDR3 regions. After extraction, genomic DNA underwent amplification by bias-controlled multiplex PCR, followed by high-throughput sequencing. Regarding the original processing steps: To quantify the absolute abundance of every unique TCRbeta CDR3 region, sequences were collapsed and filtered. T cell fraction was estimated by normalizing TCRbeta template counts to usable DNA, which was measured by amplifying reference genes present in all nucleated cells. Repertoire TCRs were annotated as SARS-CoV-2-specific when V gene, CDR3 amino acid sequence and J gene were exactly matched to a known reactive TCR set. The reference SARS-CoV-2 TCR set was obtained from MIRA and was filtered for enrichment in COVID-19-positive ImmuneCODE repertoires, whereby public or cross-reactive TCRs were removed. Based on the MIRA antigens, annotated TCRs were further analysed at the level of specific ORF or position within ORF. Breadth was defined as annotated unique rearrangements over total unique productive rearrangements; depth was the summed frequency of those rearrangements. Two-sided Wilcoxon rank-sum tests were used to compare TCR breadth between groups. TCRdb mirrors the immuneACCESS table, restricted to in-frame sequences. Some clones are absent from its copies; in checked studies, under half trace to an unresolved V gene, and the reason for the others is unknown. V and J calls and clone size are those listed in that table; D and trimming were worked out from the DNA. The sample contains fewer than 600,000 clones, about nine tenths of them found a single time. Around 1.6% of the sample is in the top ten clones.

The meaning of the sample's treatment or condition label: some 19 received Ad26.COV2.S at low or high dose, single or two shots; about 5 received placebo; per-sample allocation not given. Repertoires of vaccine and placebo recipients were sequenced from samples collected on day 63 after the first injection. In Cohort 1b, 25 adults aged 18-55 years were enrolled at a single site in Boston, USA, between 29 July and 7 August 2020. Ad26.COV2.S was a replication-incompetent adenovirus type 26 vector expressing a prefusion-stabilized SARS-CoV-2 spike protein from the original Wuhan strain. From its cysteine to its phenylalanine, the CDR3 spans 17 amino acids. Only CDR3 DNA is held: 51 bases, read in frame from base 1. CDR1 KGHSH and CDR2 LQKENI were looked up in the germline V gene. Deletion took 3 bases off V and 1 base off J, with a span of 18 bases between the germline ends.

Sequenced here: peripheral blood, sampled in a trial of Ad26.COV2.S vaccine versus placebo. The source is a person between 18 and 59 years old who received the Ad26.COV2.S COVID-19 vaccine or a placebo. This receptor chain uses TRBV18 and TRBJ1-2; TRBD1 is perhaps the D gene, given 5 matching bases. The DNA reads TGTGCCAGCTCACCTTTTGAAACAGGTCTTAATAACTATGGCTACACCTTC. Its protein is CASSPFETGLNNYGYTF.